This TCR beta chain was sequenced for a study of CD4 T cells in relation to SARS-CoV-2 and coronaviruses. General study results and limits: Each donor contributed either pre-pandemic or post-infection samples, not both.

In its sample, this clone was seen a few times. Its target is not known. Produced via immunoSEQ multiplex PCR; TCRdb's table is partial and in-frame only. This table has roughly 24,000 clones, about 84% appearing once. CD4+ T cells from unexposed donors were obtained before the COVID-19 pandemic (2011-2018). Isolation of CD4+ T cells took place after less than 11 days in culture. Germline V CDR1 and CDR2: MNHEY, SVGAGI. The CDR3 loop spans 11 amino acids. V was shortened by 6 bases and J by 3 bases, with 6 bases between the two germline ends. This sequence joins TRBV6-5 and TRBJ2-7; D gene ambiguous. The sequence was collected from a human donor in good health. Sequences were obtained from CD4+ T cells from PBMCs, cultured in vitro. In nucleotides, the CDR3 is TGTGCCAGCAGATTAGTCTACGAGCAGTACTTC. Protein product: CASRLVYEQYF.